The 5 T cell receptor beta chains given below trace back to one sample, sequenced in a study of blood T cell repertoires in COVID-19. Method: immunoSEQ multiplex PCR; TCRdb's copy keeps in-frame clones and lacks some. Found here are some 30,000 clones, about nine tenths of them singletons; the top ten hold roughly 2.1%. Material for sequencing was peripheral blood. The receptors were gathered from a man aged 50-59 years with active or convalescent COVID-19.

The chain joins TRBV6-5 to TRBJ2-7; 12 bases are shared with TRBD2. This CDR3 region has 15 residues. Losses at the gene ends were 5 bases for V and 4 bases for J; bases not matched to a gene: 6. Germline V CDR1 and CDR2: MNHEY, SVGAGI. The CDR3 DNA reads as TGTGCCAGCAGTACATGGACTAGCGGGAAGTACGAGCAGTACTTC. Amino acids: CASSTWTSGKYEQYF.

This clone qualifies as medium-sized. The rearrangement joins TRBV28 to TRBJ2-2; TRBD1 might be the D (5 bases). With 2 bases removed from V and 0 bases from J, the gap between germline ends came to 10 bases. CDR3 length: 16 residues. Looked up from germline, CDR1 is MDHEN and CDR2 is SYDVKM. The CDR3 protein is CASSLLSTANTGELFF. CDR3 sequence (DNA): TGTGCCAGCAGTTTACTCTCGACAGCGAACACCGGGGAGCTGTTTTTT. Based on the CDR3 plus reference TRBV28 and TRBJ2-2, the full variable domain is DVKVTQSSRYLVKRTGEKVFLECVQDMDHENMFWYRQDPGLGLRLIYFSYDVKMKEKGDIPEGYSVSREKKERFSLILESASTNQTSMYLCASSLLSTANTGELFFGEGSRLTVL.

The chain recombines TRBV6-1 with TRBJ2-6; weak D call: TRBD1 (6 bases). The CDR3 is 19 residues long. The V gene's germline CDR1 is MNHNS and CDR2 SASEGT. V was cut by 0 bases and J by 2 bases, with 17 bases left in between. The CDR3 nucleotides are TGTGCCAGCAGTGAAGCGGTTACAGGGACCCCACCTGGGGCCAACGTCCTGACTTTC. Its protein product is CASSEAVTGTPPGANVLTF.

In DNA, the CDR3 is TGTGCCAGCAGCCAATCGGAGGTGGGTAATGAGCAGTTCTTC. Translation: CASSQSEVGNEQFF. The chain is built from TRBV16 and TRBJ2-1, with D possibly TRBD2 on 5 matching bases. The germline V and J ends were trimmed by 0 bases and 7 bases, with 10 bases remaining between them. Germline values: CDR1 KGHSY, CDR2 FQNENV. The CDR3 loop spans 14 amino acids.

This sequence joins TRBV11-2 and TRBJ1-2; D is perhaps TRBD1 (6 bases). The CDR3 length is 16 residues. The V end was cut by 2 bases, the J end by 6 bases, with 19 bases between. Per the germline V gene, CDR1 is SGHAT and CDR2 is FQNNGV. DNA for the CDR3: TGTGCCAGCAGCTTATTCGTGGGGGGGGCTCCACATGGCTACACCTTC. Translated, it gives CASSLFVGGAPHGYTF. Full variable domain (outside the CDR3, taken from reference TRBV11-2 and TRBJ1-2): EAGVAQSPRYKIIEKRQSVAFWCNPISGHATLYWYQQILGQGPKLLIQFQNNGVVDDSQLPKDRFSAERLKGVDSTLKIQPAKLEDSAVYLCASSLFVGGAPHGYTFGSGTRLTVV.